The subject of this entry is one TCR beta chain. The junction departs from the called germline gene at one end, perhaps through a read error. This sample was taken from a study of blood T cell repertoires in COVID-19. In the original workflow: Reference gene primer amplification in the assay estimated nucleated cell counts. TCRdb's table, derived via immunoSEQ multiplex PCR, lists solely in-frame clones and lacks some. V and J calls and clone size are copied from that table; D and trimming were computed from the DNA. The sample contains fewer than 200,000 clones, roughly four fifths of which appear only once. In germline, CDR1 is SNHLY, CDR2 FYNNEI. This CDR3 contains 11 residues.

The sequencing sample was made of peripheral blood. This TCR came from an elderly woman with acute or convalescent COVID-19. The rearrangement uses TRBV2 and TRBJ1-3; unclear D gene. The CDR3 region has the DNA TGTGCCAGCCAGATACGGGGAGCCCTGGATTTT. Translated, it gives CASQIRGALDF.